The rows below give T cell receptor beta chains drawn from one sample of a study of OX40 agonist ivuxolimab in advanced cancers. TCRdb's table, derived via immunoSEQ multiplex PCR, lists solely in-frame clones and lacks some. The top ten clones hold 0.5% to 0.75% of a sample with 55,000 to 80,000 clones, under 95% of them seen once. The input for sequencing was CD4+ or CD8+ T cells sorted from blood, taken in a trial of the OX40 agonist ivuxolimab. These TCRs come from an adult with an advanced solid tumor such as melanoma, head and neck, liver or kidney cancer. The CDR3 runs from the conserved cysteine through the conserved F or W. Each record gives: V gene, CDR3 protein.

>TRBV10-2
CASSDPDGQIQTNYGYTF
>TRBV7-9
CASSQDRVIGYEQYF
>TRBV6-1
CASSPGTASYGYTF
>TRBV5-1
CASSLRGWGRGSTGELFF
>TRBV10-3
CAISESTGGRETQYF
>TRBV7-9
CASSLGLRQNTEAFF
>TRBV25-1
CASSELRGQYF
>TRBV30
CAWRTGRMQETQYF
>TRBV2
CASRWTGVPQETQYF
>TRBV5-1
CASSFSGGARETQYF
>TRBV2
CASSPRQAGGGYTF
>TRBV19
CASRVDRDHEQYF
>TRBV5-4
CASSQMSREDTDTQYF
>TRBV11-2
CASSLGSGYEQYF
>TRBV25-1
CASSEYNNNEQFF
>TRBV5-1
CASSLRGGSYNEQFF
>TRBV7-2
CASSERQGGYNEQFF
>TRBV19
CASRLDRANEKLFF
>TRBV7-8
CASSFGTEQFF
>TRBV7-3
CASSFGEDQPQHF
>TRBV5-1
CASSSTGGKTQYF
>TRBV7-2
CASSLNPIGQAGGYTF
>TRBV29-1
CSVEIPDKNTDTQYF
>TRBV7-8
CASSLVWTEVQETQYF
>TRBV29-1
CSVTGGGGNTIYF
>TRBV11-3
CASSLILAGNTGELFF
>TRBV19
CASSKNRDSNQPQHF
>TRBV7-8
CASSLRGGSSYEQYF
>TRBV11-3
CASSIQPSNQPQHF
>TRBV6-5
CASSEDHEQYF
>TRBV18
CASSPPGTGGNEQFF